The sequence of this T cell receptor beta chain was determined in a study of blood T cell repertoires in COVID-19 (dated by TCRdb to 2020 to 2022). For context, the study as a whole: Collaborator samples came from the United States, Italy and Spain and covered acute and convalescent phases of COVID-19. The prospective study material was composed of cDNA or gDNA derived from T cells, B-cell-depleted T cells, or PBMCs. The dataset comprised deeply sampled blood TCRbeta repertoires from subjects exposed to, actively infected with, or recovered from COVID-19. The repertoires were made available in a free public database intended to serve as a resource for research on the immune response to SARS-CoV-2. The samples were drawn from the first 160 participants of the ongoing ImmuneRACE study and from over 950 subjects provided by 6 global collaborators. Sample metadata almost always included a de-identified subject ID, COVID-19 status, age in years and sex. Where available, HLA class I and class II types were taken from metadata supplied by the sample provider and were not determined by assay-based typing.

Overall study outcomes, separate from this receptor: Clinical and demographic metadata were provided uncurated, with the amount varying by source and participant.

Trimmed from V: 3 bases; trimmed from J: 2 bases; junction bases lacking a gene match: 6. According to the germline V gene (reference sequence), CDR1 reads SGHNT and CDR2 reads YYREEE. The CDR3, from cysteine to phenylalanine, totals 15 residues. Only the CDR3 region is kept as DNA, spanning 45 bases read in frame from base 1. The immunoSEQ Assay, a bias-controlled multiplex PCR, was used to amplify TCRbeta CDR3 regions from genomic DNA. The original methods were these. Within the assay, amplification of reference gene primers was used to estimate how many nucleated cells each sample contained. Sequence reads were collapsed and filtered to measure the absolute abundance of every unique TCRbeta CDR3 rearrangement. Productive Simpson clonality was computed per sample as the square root of Simpson's diversity index over productive rearrangements. TCRdb took this table from immuneACCESS and kept in-frame rearrangements with V and J called. Such tables lack part of the clones; where checked against another copy, unresolved V genes explain under half of the gap, and the rest is unexplained. The V and J calls and clone size were taken over from that table, and D and trimming were inferred from the DNA. This sample is represented by approximately 220,000 clones; around nine tenths of them were singletons. About 6% of the sample is held by the ten biggest clonotypes.

Another Seattle source contributed samples from volunteer blood donors who had recovered from COVID-19. Collaborating institutions collected whole blood in K2EDTA tubes following their own protocols. For TCRbeta analysis, collaborators shipped samples as frozen whole blood, isolated PBMCs, or DNA extracted from either of those sample types. Regarding this clone: The clone's antigen remains unknown. No much larger clone exists at a distance of one base, and base qualities are not known.

The sequence came from a man in his 60s who had recovered from COVID-19. Specimen: peripheral blood. The chain uses TRBV5-4 and TRBJ2-5, with 8 bases aligning to TRBD2. The CDR3 has the sequence CASSSSGGQQETQYF. The nucleotide sequence reads as follows: TGTGCCAGCAGCTCCTCGGGGGGGCAACAAGAGACCCAGTACTTC.